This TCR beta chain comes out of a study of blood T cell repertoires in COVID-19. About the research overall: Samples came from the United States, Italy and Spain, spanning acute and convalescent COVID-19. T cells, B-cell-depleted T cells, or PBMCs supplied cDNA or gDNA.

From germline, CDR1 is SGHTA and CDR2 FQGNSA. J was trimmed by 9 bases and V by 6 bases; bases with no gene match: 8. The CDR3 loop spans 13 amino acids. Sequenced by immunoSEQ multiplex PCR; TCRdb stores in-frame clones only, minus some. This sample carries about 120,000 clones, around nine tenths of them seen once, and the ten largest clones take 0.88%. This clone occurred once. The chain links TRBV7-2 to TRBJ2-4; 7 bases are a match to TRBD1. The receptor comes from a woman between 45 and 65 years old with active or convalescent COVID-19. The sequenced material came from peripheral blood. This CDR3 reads CASSQGVDGIQYF. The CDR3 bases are TGTGCCAGCAGTCAGGGGGTCGATGGCATTCAGTACTTC.